The source of this T cell receptor (beta chain) is a study of regulatory T cells in long-lasting Graves disease. Study context: Graves' patients who were just diagnosed had used antithyroid drugs for under 3 months.

Time point reported: newly diagnosed GD, antithyroid drugs for less than 3 months. The authors made the TCR library using RNA they extracted from PBMCs. Under American Thyroid Association guidelines, Graves' disease was diagnosed. The CDR3 covers 15 residues. Trimming cost V 2 bases and J 5 bases; bases outside gene matches: 3. The germline CDR1 and CDR2 sequences are MDHEN and SYDVKM. Regarding the study as a whole: Among samples with persistent disease, TRBV28, TRBJ1-2 and TRBJ2-5 were favored. The study found lower TCR diversity in persistent Graves' patients than in newly diagnosed ones.

Building of the TCR beta libraries involved iRepertoire HTBI primers and Arm-PCR of CDR3 regions. Each CDR3 protein is one row after TCRdb ran MiXCR on the multiplex PCR reads. The sample holds about 320,000 distinct CDR3 sequences, roughly 18% seen once. This clonotype was recorded many times. The antigen remains undetermined. Sequences were derived from peripheral blood mononuclear cells (PBMCs), sampled at new diagnosis, from a patient treated with antithyroid drugs. This sequence joins TRBV28 and TRBJ2-3; TRBD2 matches 11 bases. The receptor comes from a female donor with Graves disease. As DNA, the CDR3 is TGTGCCAGCAGTTTACTAGCGGGAGGTGTAGATACGCAGTATTTT. Translated, it gives CASSLLAGGVDTQYF.